A selection of T cell receptor beta chains follows, all from one sample in a study of blood T cells in healthy people across ages. TCRdb re-analysed the 5' RACE reads in MiXCR, keeping a single row per CDR3 protein. The sample records roughly 1.6 million distinct CDR3 sequences, 30% to 40% being singletons. The sample was blood. Receptor source: a woman in her twenties or thirties in good health. CDR3s include the opening cysteine and the closing phenylalanine or tryptophan. The D gene is left open where the match is weak. Part of the rows lack a size; the others show once, few, many or a class for expanded clones.

abundance: NA; v_gene: TRBV6-5; j_gene: TRBJ1-2; len: 16; d_gene: NA; CDR3aa: CASSRTGRGMYYGYTF; CDR3nt: TGTGCCAGCAGTAGAACGGGGCGGGGGATGTATTATGGCTACACCTTC
abundance: few; v_gene: TRBV10-3; j_gene: TRBJ2-1; len: 15; d_gene: NA; CDR3aa: CATTGLTPDSGEQFF; CDR3nt: TGTGCCACCACGGGTCTAACGCCAGATTCGGGCGAGCAGTTCTTC
abundance: many; v_gene: TRBV3-1; j_gene: TRBJ2-7; len: 13; d_gene: TRBD1; CDR3aa: CASTRTGSYEQYF; CDR3nt: TGTGCCAGCACTCGGACAGGCTCCTACGAGCAGTACTTC
abundance: few; v_gene: TRBV7-9; j_gene: TRBJ1-1; len: 15; d_gene: NA; CDR3aa: CASSERGAGGTEAFF; CDR3nt: TGTGCCAGCAGCGAGCGGGGGGCGGGAGGCACTGAAGCTTTCTTT
abundance: NA; v_gene: TRBV7-9; j_gene: TRBJ2-6; len: 16; d_gene: TRBD1; CDR3aa: CAGSSGQFAGANVLTF; CDR3nt: TGTGCCGGCAGCTCGGGACAGTTCGCTGGGGCCAACGTCCTGACTTTC
abundance: few; v_gene: TRBV29-1; j_gene: TRBJ1-1; len: 14; d_gene: NA; CDR3aa: CSVVGGLKNTEAFF; CDR3nt: TGCAGCGTTGTGGGGGGGCTAAAGAACACTGAAGCTTTCTTT
abundance: few; v_gene: TRBV14; j_gene: TRBJ2-1; len: 15; d_gene: NA; CDR3aa: CASSQGGGLYNEQFF; CDR3nt: TGTGCCAGCAGCCAGGGGGGTGGCCTCTACAATGAGCAGTTCTTC
abundance: few; v_gene: TRBV7-8; j_gene: TRBJ2-6; len: 16; d_gene: NA; CDR3aa: CASKGGRFSGANVLTF; CDR3nt: TGTGCCAGCAAGGGGGGTCGATTCTCTGGGGCCAACGTCCTGACTTTC
abundance: NA; v_gene: TRBV6-1; j_gene: TRBJ2-7; len: 15; d_gene: NA; CDR3aa: CASSPERTSGYEQYF; CDR3nt: TGTGCCAGCAGTCCTGAACGGACGTCAGGCTACGAGCAGTACTTC
abundance: few; v_gene: TRBV3-1; j_gene: TRBJ2-1; len: 13; d_gene: NA; CDR3aa: CASSQDLVNEQFF; CDR3nt: TGTGCCAGCAGCCAAGATTTGGTCAATGAGCAGTTCTTC
abundance: few; v_gene: TRBV4-1; j_gene: TRBJ2-7; len: 14; d_gene: TRBD2; CDR3aa: CASSWVGGSYEQYF; CDR3nt: TGCGCCAGCAGCTGGGTCGGGGGGAGCTACGAGCAGTACTTC
abundance: NA; v_gene: TRBV5-5; j_gene: TRBJ2-3; len: 13; d_gene: NA; CDR3aa: CASSSLNGDTQYF; CDR3nt: TGTGCCAGCAGCTCCTTGAACGGAGATACGCAGTATTTT
abundance: few; v_gene: TRBV13; j_gene: TRBJ1-1; len: 14; d_gene: NA; CDR3aa: CASSRGGKNTEAFF; CDR3nt: TGTGCCAGCAGCCGAGGGGGGAAGAACACTGAAGCTTTCTTT
abundance: NA; v_gene: TRBV7-9; j_gene: TRBJ1-2; len: 13; d_gene: NA; CDR3aa: CASSSTRTTGYTF; CDR3nt: TGTGCCAGCAGCTCGACAAGAACAACTGGCTACACCTTC
abundance: NA; v_gene: TRBV7-3; j_gene: TRBJ2-5; len: 14; d_gene: TRBD2; CDR3aa: CTSSPGLAGETQYF; CDR3nt: TGTACCAGCAGCCCCGGGCTAGCGGGAGAGACCCAGTACTTC
abundance: NA; v_gene: TRBV5-1; j_gene: TRBJ1-1; len: 13; d_gene: NA; CDR3aa: CASSTDKNTEAFF; CDR3nt: TGCGCCAGCAGCACAGACAAGAACACTGAAGCTTTCTTT
abundance: many; v_gene: TRBV15; j_gene: TRBJ2-4; len: 20; d_gene: TRBD2; CDR3aa: CATSRDRKRGSVLAKNIQYF; CDR3nt: TGTGCCACCAGCAGAGATCGGAAGCGGGGGAGTGTTCTAGCCAAAAACATTCAGTACTTC
abundance: few; v_gene: TRBV20-1; j_gene: TRBJ1-2; len: 11; d_gene: NA; CDR3aa: CSAKGTKDYTF; CDR3nt: TGCAGTGCTAAGGGGACAAAGGACTACACCTTC
abundance: NA; v_gene: TRBV20-1; j_gene: TRBJ1-4; len: 17; d_gene: NA; CDR3aa: CSARWLTGIATNEKLFF; CDR3nt: TGCAGTGCTAGATGGCTTACAGGGATCGCAACTAATGAAAAACTGTTTTTT
abundance: NA; v_gene: TRBV27; j_gene: TRBJ2-7; len: 12; d_gene: NA; CDR3aa: CASSLQGTEQYF; CDR3nt: TGTGCCAGCAGTTTACAGGGTACCGAGCAGTACTTC
abundance: once; v_gene: TRBV14; j_gene: TRBJ1-2; len: 14; d_gene: NA; CDR3aa: CASSLGGLGGGYTF; CDR3nt: TGTGCCAGCAGCCTCGGAGGTCTGGGGGGCGGCTACACCTTC
abundance: NA; v_gene: TRBV27; j_gene: TRBJ2-2; len: 14; d_gene: TRBD1; CDR3aa: CASRGTGQGGELFF; CDR3nt: TGTGCCAGCAGGGGGACAGGTCAGGGCGGGGAGCTGTTTTTT
abundance: NA; v_gene: TRBV20-1; j_gene: TRBJ2-5; len: 15; d_gene: TRBD1; CDR3aa: CSATIQEGTGETQYF; CDR3nt: TGCAGTGCTACGATTCAAGAGGGGACAGGCGAGACCCAGTACTTC
abundance: few; v_gene: TRBV18; j_gene: TRBJ2-1; len: 16; d_gene: TRBD1; CDR3aa: CASSPLSRGQRNEQFF; CDR3nt: TGTGCCAGCTCACCACTTTCTAGGGGGCAGAGAAATGAGCAGTTCTTC
abundance: many; v_gene: TRBV5-5; j_gene: TRBJ2-3; len: 17; d_gene: TRBD2; CDR3aa: CASSLGLAGGFADTQYF; CDR3nt: TGTGCCAGCAGCTTGGGGCTAGCGGGGGGATTCGCAGATACGCAGTATTTT
abundance: few; v_gene: TRBV9; j_gene: TRBJ2-5; len: 14; d_gene: NA; CDR3aa: CASSAPLSQETQYF; CDR3nt: TGTGCCAGCAGCGCCCCCTTAAGCCAAGAGACCCAGTACTTC
abundance: many; v_gene: TRBV30; j_gene: TRBJ2-1; len: 12; d_gene: NA; CDR3aa: CAWSSYYNEQFF; CDR3nt: TGTGCCTGGAGTTCTTACTACAATGAGCAGTTCTTC
abundance: few; v_gene: TRBV7-6; j_gene: TRBJ1-6; len: 17; d_gene: TRBD1; CDR3aa: CASSFSRGGAGNSPLHF; CDR3nt: TGTGCCAGCAGCTTTAGCCGAGGGGGCGCTGGTAATTCACCCCTCCACTTT
abundance: few; v_gene: TRBV11-3; j_gene: TRBJ2-5; len: 15; d_gene: NA; CDR3aa: CASSFTGKPEETQYF; CDR3nt: TGTGCCAGCAGCTTCACAGGGAAGCCAGAAGAGACCCAGTACTTC
abundance: NA; v_gene: TRBV10-2; j_gene: TRBJ2-7; len: 15; d_gene: NA; CDR3aa: CASSEWLGSSYEQYF; CDR3nt: TGCGCCAGCAGTGAATGGCTGGGGAGCTCCTACGAGCAGTACTTC
abundance: few; v_gene: TRBV12-3/TRBV12-4; j_gene: TRBJ2-2; len: 13; d_gene: NA; CDR3aa: CASKGSYTGELFF; CDR3nt: TGTGCCAGCAAGGGGTCCTACACCGGGGAGCTGTTTTTT
abundance: NA; v_gene: TRBV6-2/TRBV6-3; j_gene: TRBJ1-5; len: 19; d_gene: TRBD1; CDR3aa: CASSPRGQGVLLSNQPQHF; CDR3nt: TGTGCCAGCAGCCCCCGGGGACAGGGGGTCCTTTTAAGCAATCAGCCCCAGCATTTT
abundance: few; v_gene: TRBV4-1; j_gene: TRBJ1-1; len: 16; d_gene: NA; CDR3aa: CASSLYQADMNTEAFF; CDR3nt: TGCGCCAGCAGCCTGTACCAGGCAGACATGAACACTGAAGCTTTCTTT
abundance: few; v_gene: TRBV7-6; j_gene: TRBJ2-7; len: 13; d_gene: NA; CDR3aa: CASSLSYAYEQYF; CDR3nt: TGTGCCAGCAGCTTATCTTACGCCTACGAGCAGTACTTC
abundance: many; v_gene: TRBV20-1; j_gene: TRBJ2-3; len: 10; d_gene: NA; CDR3aa: CSVPRSTQYF; CDR3nt: TGCAGTGTCCCGAGATCTACGCAGTATTTT
abundance: many; v_gene: TRBV29-1; j_gene: TRBJ2-5; len: 12; d_gene: NA; CDR3aa: CSVVGLEETQYF; CDR3nt: TGCAGCGTTGTCGGGCTAGAAGAGACCCAGTACTTC
abundance: many; v_gene: TRBV29-1; j_gene: TRBJ2-3; len: 15; d_gene: NA; CDR3aa: CSVESVRALTDTQYF; CDR3nt: TGCAGCGTTGAGAGTGTCCGCGCCTTGACGGATACGCAGTATTTT
abundance: NA; v_gene: TRBV10-2; j_gene: TRBJ2-5; len: 13; d_gene: NA; CDR3aa: CASREQARETQYF; CDR3nt: TGCGCCAGCAGAGAACAAGCTCGGGAGACCCAGTACTTC
abundance: few; v_gene: TRBV5-1; j_gene: TRBJ2-7; len: 15; d_gene: NA; CDR3aa: CASSLVQGGEYEQYF; CDR3nt: TGCGCCAGCAGCTTGGTACAGGGTGGAGAATACGAGCAGTACTTC
abundance: once; v_gene: TRBV20-1; j_gene: TRBJ1-5; len: 16; d_gene: TRBD1; CDR3aa: CSATEGTGGRSQPQHF; CDR3nt: TGCAGTGCCACAGAGGGGACAGGGGGCAGGAGTCAGCCCCAGCATTTT
abundance: few; v_gene: TRBV9; j_gene: TRBJ2-1; len: 15; d_gene: TRBD2; CDR3aa: CASSGKTSGVGEQFF; CDR3nt: TGTGCCAGCAGCGGAAAGACTAGCGGGGTTGGTGAGCAGTTCTTC
abundance: few; v_gene: TRBV7-9; j_gene: TRBJ2-2; len: 13; d_gene: NA; CDR3aa: CASSLVGHGELFF; CDR3nt: TGTGCCAGCAGCTTAGTGGGACACGGGGAGCTGTTTTTT